These T cell receptor beta chains were read from a single sample in a study of regulatory T cells in long-lasting Graves disease. One entry per CDR3 protein, called by TCRdb with MiXCR from the multiplex PCR reads. The sample includes hundreds of thousands of distinct CDR3 sequences, about 13% of them seen just once. A further study also used this sample, focusing on T cells in Graves' hyperthyroidism and ophthalmopathy.

This sample comprised peripheral blood mononuclear cells (PBMCs), obtained at new diagnosis, from a patient treated with antithyroid drugs. The receptor source for this set is a man aged 25 to 40 with Graves disease. Each CDR3 is given with its conserved first and last residue. The D gene is left open where the match is weak. Clone sizes are given selectively: once, few, many, or a class where the clone is expanded.

clone_size	v_call	d_call	j_call	cdr3_length	cdr3_aa	cdr3_nt
many	TRBV29-1	.	TRBJ1-2	12	CSVSRDKGGYTF	TGCAGCGTTTCCCGGGACAAAGGAGGCTACACCTTC
many	TRBV6-2/TRBV6-3	TRBD2	TRBJ2-3	16	CASTPWGGRSTDTQYF	TGTGCCAGCACCCCATGGGGCGGGAGGAGCACAGATACGCAGTATTTT
many	TRBV20-1	TRBD2	TRBJ2-7	20	CSARDRIGGTSGRAPHEQYF	TGCAGTGCTAGAGATCGGATAGGCGGGACTAGCGGGAGGGCCCCCCACGAGCAGTACTTC
.	TRBV10-2	.	TRBJ2-1	16	CASSDPAGDWGNEQFF	TGCGCCAGCAGTGACCCCGCAGGGGATTGGGGCAATGAGCAGTTCTTC
.	TRBV25-1	.	TRBJ1-1	14	CASSATRRGTEAFF	TGTGCCAGCAGTGCCACTCGTAGAGGCACTGAAGCTTTCTTT
many	TRBV5-1	TRBD1	TRBJ2-2	15	CASSAGTANTGELFF	TGCGCCAGCAGCGCCGGGACAGCAAACACCGGGGAGCTGTTTTTT
few	TRBV29-1	.	TRBJ1-2	14	CSVEERVPNYGYTF	TGCAGCGTTGAGGAAAGGGTGCCTAACTATGGCTACACCTTC
many	TRBV5-1	.	TRBJ1-1	14	CASSLQSQNTEAFF	TGTGCCAGCAGCTTGCAGTCACAGAACACTGAAGCTTTCTTT
few	TRBV25-1	.	TRBJ2-7	13	CASTRDLGSEQYF	TGTGCCAGCACAAGGGATCTAGGGTCTGAGCAGTACTTC
.	TRBV6-2/TRBV6-3	.	TRBJ2-7	13	CASSWQSSYEQYF	TGTGCCAGCAGTTGGCAGTCTTCCTACGAGCAGTACTTC
.	TRBV20-1	TRBD1	TRBJ1-1	15	CSASLDRGENTEAFF	TGCAGTGCTAGCCTCGACAGGGGTGAGAACACTGAAGCTTTCTTT
many	TRBV28	TRBD1	TRBJ2-1	15	CASSRTGGRYNEQFF	TGTGCCAGCAGCAGGACAGGGGGGAGGTACAATGAGCAGTTCTTC
.	TRBV24-1	.	TRBJ2-5	14	CATSEGPSMETQYF	TGTGCCACCAGTGAGGGGCCCAGTATGGAGACCCAGTACTTC
many	TRBV2	TRBD1	TRBJ2-7	13	CASIGTGQREQYF	TGTGCCAGCATAGGGACAGGGCAACGCGAGCAGTACTTC
many	TRBV20-1	.	TRBJ1-1	12	CSARDPGTEAFF	TGCAGTGCTAGAGATCCTGGCACTGAAGCTTTCTTT
many	TRBV6-5	.	TRBJ1-1	15	CASSYSRFIDTEAFF	TGTGCCAGCAGTTACTCGAGATTCATCGACACTGAAGCTTTCTTT
many	TRBV5-8	TRBD1	TRBJ1-4	14	CASSSTGLGEKLFF	TGTGCCAGCAGCTCGACAGGGTTGGGGGAAAAACTGTTTTTT
many	TRBV7-3	TRBD2	TRBJ2-3	16	CASSFTSGASTDTQYF	TGTGCCAGCAGTTTTACTAGCGGGGCTAGCACAGATACGCAGTATTTT
many	TRBV6-5	.	TRBJ1-5	14	CASSYSRKNQPQHF	TGTGCCAGCAGTTACTCACGGAAAAATCAGCCCCAGCATTTT
few	TRBV2	TRBD2	TRBJ2-5	16	CASSVGLAGSQETQYF	TGTGCCAGCAGCGTGGGACTAGCGGGCTCTCAAGAGACCCAGTACTTC
many	TRBV27	.	TRBJ2-5	17	CASSLDVQVWNGETQYF	TGTGCCAGCAGTTTAGATGTCCAGGTCTGGAACGGGGAGACCCAGTACTTC
many	TRBV11-2	.	TRBJ1-6	14	CASSPEARNSPLHF	TGTGCCAGCAGCCCCGAGGCCAGAAATTCACCCCTCCACTTT
many	TRBV30	.	TRBJ1-1	13	CAWRISARTEAFF	TGTGCCTGGAGGATATCAGCCCGCACTGAAGCTTTCTTT
few	TRBV30	.	TRBJ2-7	11	CAWGVERRLYF	TGTGCCTGGGGGGTTGAGAGGAGACTGTACTTC
many	TRBV12-3/TRBV12-4	.	TRBJ2-1	13	CASSLGEEGEQFF	TGTGCCAGCAGTTTAGGGGAGGAAGGTGAGCAGTTCTTC
many	TRBV6-2/TRBV6-3	TRBD1	TRBJ2-1	16	CASSYSDRVAYNEQFF	TGTGCCAGCAGTTACTCGGACAGGGTGGCCTACAATGAGCAGTTCTTC
many	TRBV11-2	.	TRBJ1-5	14	CASSLDFRVQPQHF	TGTGCCAGCAGCTTAGATTTCCGGGTTCAGCCCCAGCATTTT
.	TRBV19	.	TRBJ1-1	16	CASSIDPQGMGTEAFF	TGTGCCAGTAGTATAGACCCACAGGGAATGGGCACTGAAGCTTTCTTT
.	TRBV5-1	.	TRBJ2-7	14	CASSAGAVSYEQYF	TGCGCCAGCAGCGCAGGGGCCGTCTCCTACGAGCAGTACTTC
many	TRBV7-9	.	TRBJ2-1	13	CASSAGSYNEQFF	TGTGCCAGCAGCGCGGGGAGCTACAATGAGCAGTTCTTC
.	TRBV11-2	.	TRBJ1-6	13	CASSRWVGLALHF	TGTGCCAGCAGCCGGTGGGTGGGTTTGGCCCTCCACTTT
.	TRBV7-9	.	TRBJ1-2	14	CASSLEAGNYGYTF	TGTGCCAGCAGCTTAGAGGCAGGCAACTATGGCTACACCTTC
many	TRBV29-1	.	TRBJ1-6	13	CAGGRGMGSPLHF	TGCGCTGGGGGCCGTGGGATGGGTTCACCCCTCCACTTT